The next 10 T cell receptor beta chains were all read from a single sample in a study of regulatory T cells in long-lasting Graves disease. Building the TCR beta libraries relied on iRepertoire HTBI primers, and CDR3 regions underwent Arm-PCR. Using its own MiXCR run on the multiplex PCR reads, TCRdb lists one record per CDR3 protein. The sample carries 250,000 to 300,000 distinct CDR3 sequences, around a sixth recorded once. Time point noted: newly diagnosed GD, antithyroid drugs for less than 3 months. Scientists built the TCR library using RNA that was extracted from PBMCs. The sample also formed part of further work on T cells in Graves' hyperthyroidism and ophthalmopathy.

Sequencing was performed on peripheral blood mononuclear cells (PBMCs), taken at new diagnosis, from a patient treated with antithyroid drugs. These receptors were obtained from a woman in her twenties or thirties with Graves disease.

The rearrangement links TRBV7-2 to TRBJ2-7; 8 bases are a match to TRBD1. The CDR3 consists of 15 residues. Germline V gene data show CDR1 as SGHTA and CDR2 as FQGNSA. Trimming took 5 bases from V and 3 from J; bases not matched to a gene: 9. CDR3 residues: CASSAGTGSFYEQYF. The DNA of the CDR3 is TGTGCCAGCAGCGCCGGGACAGGATCTTTCTACGAGCAGTACTTC.

This clonotype was detected a few times. This chain links TRBV20-1 with TRBJ1-5; D gene ambiguous. Trimming removed 5 bases from V and 3 bases from J, with 11 bases in between. In germline, CDR1 is DFQATT, CDR2 SNEGSKA (reference sequence). CDR3 length: 13 amino acids. The CDR3 reads CSAAGPLNQPQHF. CDR3 bases: TGCAGTGCTGCCGGGCCCCTCAATCAGCCCCAGCATTTT.

This clonotype turned up a few times. J is TRBJ1-1 and V is TRBV18; D call uncertain. Trimming took 5 bases from V and 2 from J, leaving 15 bases between them. CDR3 length: 15 residues. Germline V CDR1 and CDR2: KGHSH, LQKENI. The CDR3: CASSKLPAENTEAFF. The DNA of the CDR3 is TGTGCCAGCTCAAAACTTCCGGCCGAAAACACTGAAGCTTTCTTT.

This clonotype was observed many times. The chain has TRBV20-1 and TRBJ2-3; tentative D call: TRBD2 (6 bases). The CDR3 length is 15 residues. V gave up 2 bases and J gave up 0 bases, with 12 bases separating them. Germline loops: CDR1 DFQATT, CDR2 SNEGSKA (reference sequence). The CDR3 sequence is CSARPRGASTDTQYF. CDR3 DNA: TGCAGTGCTAGACCACGCGGGGCCAGCACAGATACGCAGTATTTT.

This clonotype was counted ten times or more. V gene TRBV7-2 combines with J gene TRBJ2-1; D may be TRBD2 (5 bases). The CDR3 spans 14 residues. Per germline, CDR1 SGHTA and CDR2 FQGNSA. V was cut by 2 bases and J by 6 bases, with 11 bases left in between. The CDR3, as DNA: TGTGCCAGCAGCTTAAGCGAGGGTTTCAATGAGCAGTTCTTC. It yields the protein CASSLSEGFNEQFF.

This clonotype was counted ten times or more. V usage is TRBV20-1 and J usage is TRBJ1-4; TRBD1 is a possible D gene (5 bases). The V gene's germline CDR1 is DFQATT and CDR2 SNEGSKA (reference sequence). V lost 0 bases, J lost 8 bases, and 22 bases lay in between. The CDR3 covers 17 residues. CDR3 nucleotide sequence: TGCAGTGCTAGAGATCGGCAGGCGGGCCCCAGGGAGGAAAAACTGTTTTTT. This sequence encodes CSARDRQAGPREEKLFF.

The sample holds a few counts of this clonotype. The J gene is TRBJ1-4, the V gene TRBV7-9; D possibly corresponds to TRBD1 (6 bases). Trimming removed 6 bases at V and 3 bases at J, with 17 bases between. CDR1 and CDR2 (germline): SEHNR, FQNEAQ (reference sequence). The CDR3 covers 16 residues. The DNA of the CDR3 is TGTGCCAGCAGACCGGGACCAGGGACATCTAATGAAAAACTGTTTTTT. This sequence encodes CASRPGPGTSNEKLFF. Full variable domain (missing parts from reference TRBV7-9 and TRBJ1-4): DTGVSQNPRHKITKRGQNVTFRCDPISEHNRLYWYRQTLGQGPEFLTYFQNEAQLEKSRLLSDRFSAERPKGSFSTLEIQRTEQGDSAMYLCASRPGPGTSNEKLFFGSGTQLSVL.

There are a few counts of this clonotype. The chain combines TRBV5-6 with TRBJ2-1; possibly TRBD1 for D (5 bases). The V end lost 4 bases, the J end lost 0 bases, and 17 bases lay between the germline ends. This CDR3 has 17 residues. Germline loops: CDR1 SGHDT, CDR2 YYEEEE. The CDR3 DNA is TGTGCCAGCAGCCGGTGGGGTACAGGACCCTCCTACAATGAGCAGTTCTTC. Translation: CASSRWGTGPSYNEQFF. The variable domain in full, completed from reference TRBV5-6 and TRBJ2-1, reads DAGVTQSPTHLIKTRGQQVTLRCSPKSGHDTVSWYQQALGQGPQFIFQYYEEEERQRGNFPDRFSGHQFPNYSSELNVNALLLGDSALYLCASSRWGTGPSYNEQFFGPGTRLTVL.

This clonotype was seen ten or more times. The chain's CDR3 is CASSPQTAGGYEQYF. Written as DNA, the CDR3 is TGTGCCAGCAGCCCACAGACAGCGGGAGGGTACGAGCAGTACTTC. V and J are TRBV7-2 and TRBJ2-7, with 10 bases matching TRBD2. CDR3 length: 15 amino acids. The germline gives CDR1 SGHTA, CDR2 FQGNSA. J lost 4 bases, V lost 5 bases, and 8 bases had no gene match.

Many counts were recorded for this clonotype. V and J are TRBV12-3 or TRBV12-4 and TRBJ1-6; perhaps TRBD1 as D (5 bases). The CDR3 has 14 amino acids. V gave up 1 base and J gave up 9 bases, with 10 bases separating them. The CDR3 coding sequence is TGTGCCAGCAGTTTAGTAGGGGTCGGTTCACCCCTCCACTTT. Encoded protein: CASSLVGVGSPLHF.